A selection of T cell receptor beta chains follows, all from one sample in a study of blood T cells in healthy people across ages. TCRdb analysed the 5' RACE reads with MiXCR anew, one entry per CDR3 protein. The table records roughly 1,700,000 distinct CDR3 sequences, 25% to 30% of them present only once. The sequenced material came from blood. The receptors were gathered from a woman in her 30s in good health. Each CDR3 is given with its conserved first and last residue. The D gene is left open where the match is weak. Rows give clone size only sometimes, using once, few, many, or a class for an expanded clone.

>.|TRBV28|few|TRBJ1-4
CASKVGGDEKLFF
TGTGCCAGCAAAGTCGGAGGAGATGAAAAACTGTTTTTT
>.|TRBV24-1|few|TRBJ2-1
CATSAPLRREQFF
TGTGCCACCAGTGCTCCTCTGAGGAGAGAGCAGTTCTTC
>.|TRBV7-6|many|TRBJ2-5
CASSSGWETQYF
TGTGCCAGCAGCTCAGGTTGGGAGACCCAGTACTTC
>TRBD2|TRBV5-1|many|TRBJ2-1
CASSLEAGGIYEQFF
TGCGCCAGCAGCTTGGAAGCGGGGGGTATCTATGAGCAGTTCTTC
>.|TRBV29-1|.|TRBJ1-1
CSVAGSFEAFF
TGCAGCGTTGCGGGGTCATTTGAAGCTTTCTTT
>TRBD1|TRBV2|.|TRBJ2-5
CASSGGTGRLETQYF
TGTGCCAGCAGTGGTGGGACAGGGAGGTTAGAGACCCAGTACTTC
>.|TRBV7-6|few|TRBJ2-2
CASSSTRLGTGELFF
TGTGCCAGCAGCTCAACTAGACTTGGTACCGGGGAGCTGTTTTTT
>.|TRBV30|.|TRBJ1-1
CAWSVDGAGSMNTEAFF
TGTGCCTGGAGTGTCGATGGGGCAGGTTCAATGAACACTGAAGCTTTCTTT
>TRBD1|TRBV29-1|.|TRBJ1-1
CSGGTGNTGAFF
TGCAGCGGGGGGACAGGGAACACTGGAGCTTTCTTT
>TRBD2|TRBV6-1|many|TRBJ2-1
CASGLAGGPNEQFF
TGTGCCAGCGGTCTAGCGGGAGGCCCCAATGAGCAGTTCTTC
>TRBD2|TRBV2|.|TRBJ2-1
CASRNTSGTLNEQFF
TGTGCCAGCAGGAATACTAGCGGGACCCTCAATGAGCAGTTCTTC
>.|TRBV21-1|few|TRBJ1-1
CASSPGWGTEAFF
TGTGCCAGCAGCCCGGGATGGGGCACTGAAGCTTTCTTT
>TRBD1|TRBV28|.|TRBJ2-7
CASSPQGAGIYNEQYF
TGTGCCAGCAGTCCTCAGGGGGCAGGAATCTACAATGAGCAGTACTTC
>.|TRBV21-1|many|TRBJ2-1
CASSGYRVVWEQFF
TGTGCCAGCAGTGGGTACAGGGTGGTCTGGGAGCAGTTCTTC
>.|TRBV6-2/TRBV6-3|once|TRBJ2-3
CASSLPFGVNQPQYF
TGTGCCAGCAGTTTACCTTTCGGGGTCAATCAGCCCCAGTATTTT
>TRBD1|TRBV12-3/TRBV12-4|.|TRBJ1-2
CASNRGNYSYTF
TGTGCCAGCAACAGGGGAAACTATAGCTACACCTTC
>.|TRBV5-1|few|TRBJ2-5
CASRPGGPGETQYF
TGCGCCAGCAGACCGGGGGGCCCGGGAGAGACCCAGTACTTC
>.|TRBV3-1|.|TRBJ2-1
CASSLARRRNEQFF
TGTGCCAGCAGCCTCGCCCGGCGGCGGAATGAGCAGTTCTTC
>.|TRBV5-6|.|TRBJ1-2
CATWAYTSRNDYGYTF
TGTGCCACCTGGGCATACACCTCCCGGAACGACTATGGCTACACCTTC
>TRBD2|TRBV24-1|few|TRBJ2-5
CATSAASGGYETQYF
TGTGCCACCAGTGCGGCTAGCGGGGGTTATGAGACCCAGTACTTC
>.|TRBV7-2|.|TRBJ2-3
CASSSGIYTDTQYF
TGTGCCAGCAGCTCCGGGATTTACACAGATACGCAGTATTTT
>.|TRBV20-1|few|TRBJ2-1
CSARVSEWGGFLSYNEQFF
TGCAGTGCTAGAGTGTCTGAGTGGGGGGGCTTTTTATCATACAATGAGCAGTTCTTC
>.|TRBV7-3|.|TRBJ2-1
CASSLWGGSHNEQFF
TGTGCCAGCAGCTTATGGGGGGGCTCCCACAATGAGCAGTTCTTC
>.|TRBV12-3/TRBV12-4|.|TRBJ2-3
CASSCSSADTQYF
TGTGCCAGTAGTTGCTCTAGCGCAGATACGCAGTATTTT
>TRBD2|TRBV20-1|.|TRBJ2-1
CSALHTSGTKINEQFF
TGCAGTGCCCTACACACTAGCGGGACCAAGATCAATGAGCAGTTCTTC
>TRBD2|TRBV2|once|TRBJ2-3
CASALRAGGEDTQYF
TGTGCCAGCGCCCTGCGGGCGGGGGGCGAAGATACGCAGTATTTT
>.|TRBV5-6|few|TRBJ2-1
CASSLYLQGHNEQFF
TGTGCCAGCAGCTTGTACTTGCAGGGGCACAATGAGCAGTTCTTC
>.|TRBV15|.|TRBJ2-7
CATSIGGQSYEQYF
TGTGCCACCAGCATCGGAGGACAGTCCTACGAGCAGTACTTC